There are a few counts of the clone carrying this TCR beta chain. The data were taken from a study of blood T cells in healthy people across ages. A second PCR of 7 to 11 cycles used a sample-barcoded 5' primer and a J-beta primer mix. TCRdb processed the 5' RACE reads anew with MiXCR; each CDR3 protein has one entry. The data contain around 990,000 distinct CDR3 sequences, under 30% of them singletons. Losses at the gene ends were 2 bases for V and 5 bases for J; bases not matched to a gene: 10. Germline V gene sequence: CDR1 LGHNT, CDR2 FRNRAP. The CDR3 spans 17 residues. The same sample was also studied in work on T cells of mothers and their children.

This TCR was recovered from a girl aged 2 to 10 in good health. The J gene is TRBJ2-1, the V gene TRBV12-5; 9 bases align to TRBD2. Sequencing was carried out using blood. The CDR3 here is CASGLPKPKRGDNEQFF. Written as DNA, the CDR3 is TGTGCTAGTGGTTTGCCCAAACCAAAGCGGGGGGACAATGAGCAGTTCTTC.